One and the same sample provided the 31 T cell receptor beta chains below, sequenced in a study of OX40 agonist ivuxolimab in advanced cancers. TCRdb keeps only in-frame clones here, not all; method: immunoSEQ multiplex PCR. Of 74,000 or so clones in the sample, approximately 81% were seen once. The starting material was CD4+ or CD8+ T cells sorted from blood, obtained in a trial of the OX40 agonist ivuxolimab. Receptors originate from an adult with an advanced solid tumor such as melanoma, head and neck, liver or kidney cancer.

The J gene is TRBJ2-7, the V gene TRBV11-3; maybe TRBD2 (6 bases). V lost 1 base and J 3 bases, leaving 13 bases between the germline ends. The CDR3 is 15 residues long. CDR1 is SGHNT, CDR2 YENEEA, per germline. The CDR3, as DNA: TGTGCCAGCAGCTTAGGTTTCGGGGAGGACTACGAGCAGTACTTC. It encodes CASSLGFGEDYEQYF.

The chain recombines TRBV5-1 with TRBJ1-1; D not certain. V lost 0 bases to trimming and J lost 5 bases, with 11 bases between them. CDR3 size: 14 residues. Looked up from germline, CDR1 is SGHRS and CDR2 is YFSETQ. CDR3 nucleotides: TGCGCCAGCAGCTTGGTGCGAGGGCGGACTGAAGCTTTCTTT. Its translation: CASSLVRGRTEAFF. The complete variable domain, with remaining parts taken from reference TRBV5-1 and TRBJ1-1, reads KAGVTQTPRYLIKTRGQQVTLSCSPISGHRSVSWYQQTPGQGLQFLFEYFSETQRNKGNFPGRFSGRQFSNSRSEMNVSTLELGDSALYLCASSLVRGRTEAFFGQGTRLTVV.

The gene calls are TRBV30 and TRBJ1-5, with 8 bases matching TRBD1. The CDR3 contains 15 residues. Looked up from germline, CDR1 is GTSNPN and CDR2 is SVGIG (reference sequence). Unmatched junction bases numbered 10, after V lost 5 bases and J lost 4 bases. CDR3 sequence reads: CAWAPARGRNQPQHF. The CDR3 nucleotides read TGTGCCTGGGCCCCCGCCAGGGGGCGTAATCAGCCCCAGCATTTT. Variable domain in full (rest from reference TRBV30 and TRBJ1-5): SQTIHQWPATLVQPVGSPLSLECTVEGTSNPNLYWYRQAAGRGLQLLFYSVGIGQISSEVPQNLSASRPQDRQFILSSKKLLLSDSGFYLCAWAPARGRNQPQHFGDGTRLSIL.

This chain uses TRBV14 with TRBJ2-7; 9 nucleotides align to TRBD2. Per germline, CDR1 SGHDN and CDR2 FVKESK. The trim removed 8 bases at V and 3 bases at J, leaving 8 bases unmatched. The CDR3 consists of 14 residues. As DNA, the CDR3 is TGTGCCAGCGCTAAAGCGGGAGGATTCTACGAGCAGTACTTC. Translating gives CASAKAGGFYEQYF.

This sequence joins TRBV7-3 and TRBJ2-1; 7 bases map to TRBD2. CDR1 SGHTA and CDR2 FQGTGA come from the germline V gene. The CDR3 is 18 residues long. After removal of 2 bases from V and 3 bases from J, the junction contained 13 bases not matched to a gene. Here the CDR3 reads CASSLLARLSGVYNEQFF. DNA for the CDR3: TGTGCCAGCAGCTTACTGGCCCGCTTGAGCGGGGTCTACAATGAGCAGTTCTTC.

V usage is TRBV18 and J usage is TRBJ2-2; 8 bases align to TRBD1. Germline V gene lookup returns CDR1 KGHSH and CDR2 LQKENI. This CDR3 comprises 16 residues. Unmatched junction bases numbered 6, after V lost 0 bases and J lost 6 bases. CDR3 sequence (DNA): TGTGCCAGCTCACCACCAGAACAGGGGGGTGCCGGGGAGCTGTTTTTT. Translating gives CASSPPEQGGAGELFF. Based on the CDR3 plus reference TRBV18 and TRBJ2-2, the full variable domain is NAGVMQNPRHLVRRRGQEARLRCSPMKGHSHVYWYRQLPEEGLKFMVYLQKENIIDESGMPKERFSAEFPKEGPSILRIQQVVRGDSAAYFCASSPPEQGGAGELFFGEGSRLTVL.

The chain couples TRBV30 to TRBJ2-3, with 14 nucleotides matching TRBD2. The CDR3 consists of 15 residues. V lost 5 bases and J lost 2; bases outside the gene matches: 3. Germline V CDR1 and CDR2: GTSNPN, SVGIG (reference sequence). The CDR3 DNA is TGTGCCTGGGGACTAGCGGGGGGATTCACAGATACGCAGTATTTT. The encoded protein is CAWGLAGGFTDTQYF. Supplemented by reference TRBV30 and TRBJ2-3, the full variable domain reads SQTIHQWPATLVQPVGSPLSLECTVEGTSNPNLYWYRQAAGRGLQLLFYSVGIGQISSEVPQNLSASRPQDRQFILSSKKLLLSDSGFYLCAWGLAGGFTDTQYFGPGTRLTVL.

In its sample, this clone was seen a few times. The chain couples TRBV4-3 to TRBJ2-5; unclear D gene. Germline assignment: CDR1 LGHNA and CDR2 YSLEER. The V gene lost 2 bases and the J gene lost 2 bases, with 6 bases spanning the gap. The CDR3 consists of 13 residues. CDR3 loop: CASSQNMQETQYF. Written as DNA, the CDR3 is TGCGCCAGCAGCCAAAACATGCAAGAGACCCAGTACTTC.

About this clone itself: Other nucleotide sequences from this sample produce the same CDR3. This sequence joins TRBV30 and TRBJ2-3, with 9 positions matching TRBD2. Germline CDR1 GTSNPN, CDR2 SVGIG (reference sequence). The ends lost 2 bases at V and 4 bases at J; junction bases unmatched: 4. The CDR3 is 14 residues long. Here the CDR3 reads CAWSRAGGSDTQYF. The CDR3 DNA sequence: TGTGCCTGGAGTCGAGCGGGAGGTTCAGATACGCAGTATTTT.

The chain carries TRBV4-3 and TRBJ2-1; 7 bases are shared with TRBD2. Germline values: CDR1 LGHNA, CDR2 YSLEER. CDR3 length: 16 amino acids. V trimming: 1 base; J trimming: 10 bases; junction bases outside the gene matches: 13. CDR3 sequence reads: CASSQAPSGFKGEQFF. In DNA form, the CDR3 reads TGCGCCAGCAGCCAAGCCCCTAGCGGATTCAAGGGGGAGCAGTTCTTC.

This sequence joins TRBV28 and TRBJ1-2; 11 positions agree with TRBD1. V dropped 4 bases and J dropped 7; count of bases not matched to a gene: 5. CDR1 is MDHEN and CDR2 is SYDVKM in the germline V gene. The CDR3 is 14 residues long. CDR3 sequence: CASSSGQGAGGYTF. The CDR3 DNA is TGTGCCAGCAGTTCTGGACAGGGGGCTGGTGGCTACACCTTC.

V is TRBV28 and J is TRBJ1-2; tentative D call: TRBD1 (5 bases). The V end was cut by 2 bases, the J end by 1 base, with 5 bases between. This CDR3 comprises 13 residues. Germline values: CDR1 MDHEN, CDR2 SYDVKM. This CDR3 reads CASSLGGNYGYTF. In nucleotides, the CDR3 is TGTGCCAGCAGTTTAGGGGGTAACTATGGCTACACCTTC.

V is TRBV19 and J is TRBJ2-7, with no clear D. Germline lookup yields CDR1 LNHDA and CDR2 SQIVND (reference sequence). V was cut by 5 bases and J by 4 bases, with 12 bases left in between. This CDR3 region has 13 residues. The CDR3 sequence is CASSPRPRYEQYF. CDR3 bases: TGTGCCAGTAGTCCCCGGCCAAGATACGAGCAGTACTTC.

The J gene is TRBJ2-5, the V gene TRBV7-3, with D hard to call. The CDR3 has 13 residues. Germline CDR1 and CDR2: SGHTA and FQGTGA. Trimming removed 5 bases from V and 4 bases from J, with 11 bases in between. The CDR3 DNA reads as TGTGCCAGCAGCATAGGCAGCTTAGAGACCCAGTACTTC. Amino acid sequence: CASSIGSLETQYF.

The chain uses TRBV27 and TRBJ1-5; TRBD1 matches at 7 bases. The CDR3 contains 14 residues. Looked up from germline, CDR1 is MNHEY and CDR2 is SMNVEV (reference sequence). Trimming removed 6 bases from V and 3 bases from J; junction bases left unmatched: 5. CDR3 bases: TGTGCCAGCAGACCCGACAGGGCCAATCAGCCCCAGCATTTT. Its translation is CASRPDRANQPQHF.

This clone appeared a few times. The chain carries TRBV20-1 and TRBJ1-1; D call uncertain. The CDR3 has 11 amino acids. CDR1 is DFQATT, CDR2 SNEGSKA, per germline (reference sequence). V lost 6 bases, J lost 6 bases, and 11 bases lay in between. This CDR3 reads CSATGGAEAFF. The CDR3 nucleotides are TGCAGTGCCACGGGAGGAGCTGAAGCTTTCTTT.

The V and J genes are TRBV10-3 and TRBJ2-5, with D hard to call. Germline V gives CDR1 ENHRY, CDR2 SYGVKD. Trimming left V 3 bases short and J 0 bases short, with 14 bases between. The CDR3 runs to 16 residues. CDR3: CAISDPSDWDQETQYF. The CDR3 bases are TGTGCCATCAGTGACCCTAGTGACTGGGACCAAGAGACCCAGTACTTC.

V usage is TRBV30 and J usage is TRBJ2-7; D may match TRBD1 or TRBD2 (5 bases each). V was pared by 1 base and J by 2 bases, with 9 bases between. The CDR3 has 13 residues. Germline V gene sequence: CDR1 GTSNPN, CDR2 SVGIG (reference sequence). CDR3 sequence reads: CAWSAGTPYEQYF. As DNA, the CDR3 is TGTGCCTGGAGTGCCGGGACCCCCTACGAGCAGTACTTC.

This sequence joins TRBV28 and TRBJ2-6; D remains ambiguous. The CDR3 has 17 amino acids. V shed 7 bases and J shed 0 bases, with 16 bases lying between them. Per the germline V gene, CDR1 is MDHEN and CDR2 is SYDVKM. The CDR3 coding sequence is TGTGCCAGCACTAACTCCCCGGTGATCTCTGGGGCCAACGTCCTGACTTTC. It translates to CASTNSPVISGANVLTF.

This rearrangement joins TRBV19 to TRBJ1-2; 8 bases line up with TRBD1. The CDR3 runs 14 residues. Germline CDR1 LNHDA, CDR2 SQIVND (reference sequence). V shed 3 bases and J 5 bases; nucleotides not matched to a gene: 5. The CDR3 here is CASSMRQGLYGYTF. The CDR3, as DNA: TGTGCCAGTAGTATGCGACAGGGGCTGTATGGCTACACCTTC.

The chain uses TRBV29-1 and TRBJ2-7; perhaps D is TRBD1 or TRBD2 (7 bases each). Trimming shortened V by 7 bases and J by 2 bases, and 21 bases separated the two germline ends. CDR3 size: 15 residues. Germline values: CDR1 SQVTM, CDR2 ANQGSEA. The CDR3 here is CSALGGGRRAYEQYF. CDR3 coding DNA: TGCAGCGCCTTAGGGGGCGGGAGAAGGGCCTACGAGCAGTACTTC.

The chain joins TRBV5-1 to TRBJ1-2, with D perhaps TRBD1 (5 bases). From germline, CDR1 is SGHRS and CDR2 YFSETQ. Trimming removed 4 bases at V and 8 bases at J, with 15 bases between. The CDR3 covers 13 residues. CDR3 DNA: TGCGCCAGCAGCCCACGGGGGGTCGAAGGCTACACCTTC. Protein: CASSPRGVEGYTF. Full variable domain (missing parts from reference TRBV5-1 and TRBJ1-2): KAGVTQTPRYLIKTRGQQVTLSCSPISGHRSVSWYQQTPGQGLQFLFEYFSETQRNKGNFPGRFSGRQFSNSRSEMNVSTLELGDSALYLCASSPRGVEGYTFGSGTRLTVV.

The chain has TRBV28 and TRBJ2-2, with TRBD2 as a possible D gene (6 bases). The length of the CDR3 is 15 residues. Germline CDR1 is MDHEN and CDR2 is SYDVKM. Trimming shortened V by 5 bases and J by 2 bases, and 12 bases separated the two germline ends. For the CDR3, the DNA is TGTGCCAGCAGTGTAGGGGACTTTAACACCGGGGAGCTGTTTTTT. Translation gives CASSVGDFNTGELFF.

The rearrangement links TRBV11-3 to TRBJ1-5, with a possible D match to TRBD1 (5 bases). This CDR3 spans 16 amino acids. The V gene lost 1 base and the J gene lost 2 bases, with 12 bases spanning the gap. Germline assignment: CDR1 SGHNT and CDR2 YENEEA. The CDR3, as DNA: TGTGCCAGCAGCTTAGTAACCAGGGCGGGCAATCAGCCCCAGCATTTT. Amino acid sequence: CASSLVTRAGNQPQHF.

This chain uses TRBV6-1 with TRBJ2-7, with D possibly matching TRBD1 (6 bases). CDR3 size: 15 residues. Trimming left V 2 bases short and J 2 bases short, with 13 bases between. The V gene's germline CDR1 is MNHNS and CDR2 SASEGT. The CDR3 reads CASSEPGQLAYEQYF. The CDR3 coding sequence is TGTGCCAGCAGTGAACCCGGACAGCTCGCCTACGAGCAGTACTTC.

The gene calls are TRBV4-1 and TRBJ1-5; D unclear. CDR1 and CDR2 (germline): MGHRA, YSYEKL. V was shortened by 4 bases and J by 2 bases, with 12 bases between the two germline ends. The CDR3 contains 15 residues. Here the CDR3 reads CASSLEGRGNQPQHF. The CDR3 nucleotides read TGCGCCAGCAGCCTGGAGGGAAGGGGCAATCAGCCCCAGCATTTT.

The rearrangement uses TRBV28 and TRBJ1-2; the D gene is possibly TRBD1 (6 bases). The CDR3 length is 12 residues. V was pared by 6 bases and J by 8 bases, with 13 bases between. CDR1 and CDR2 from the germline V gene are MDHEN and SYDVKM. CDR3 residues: CASRPGQKGYTF. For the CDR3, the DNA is TGTGCCAGCAGACCGGGACAAAAGGGCTACACCTTC.

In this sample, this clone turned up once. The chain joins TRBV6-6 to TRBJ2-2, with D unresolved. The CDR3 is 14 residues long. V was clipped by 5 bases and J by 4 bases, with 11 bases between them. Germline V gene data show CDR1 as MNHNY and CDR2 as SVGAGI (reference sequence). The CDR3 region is CASSTTSTTGELFF. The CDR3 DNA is TGTGCCAGCAGTACTACCTCGACCACCGGGGAGCTGTTTTTT.

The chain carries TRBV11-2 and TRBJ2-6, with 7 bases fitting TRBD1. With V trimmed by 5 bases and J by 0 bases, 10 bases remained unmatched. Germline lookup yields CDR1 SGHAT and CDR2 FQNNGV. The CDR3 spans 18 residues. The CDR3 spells CASSPWTGSLSGANVLTF. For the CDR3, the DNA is TGTGCCAGCAGCCCATGGACAGGCAGCCTCTCTGGGGCCAACGTCCTGACTTTC.

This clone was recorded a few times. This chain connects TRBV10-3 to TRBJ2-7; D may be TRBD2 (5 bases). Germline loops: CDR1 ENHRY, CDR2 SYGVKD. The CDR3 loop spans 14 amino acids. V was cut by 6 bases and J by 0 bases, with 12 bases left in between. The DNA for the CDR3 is TGTGCCATCAGAGCGGACGCGGCCTCCTACGAGCAGTACTTC. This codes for CAIRADAASYEQYF.

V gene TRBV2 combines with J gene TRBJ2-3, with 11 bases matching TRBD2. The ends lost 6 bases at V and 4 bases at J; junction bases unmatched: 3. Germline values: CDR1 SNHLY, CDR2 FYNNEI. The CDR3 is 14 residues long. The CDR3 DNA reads TGTGCCAGCAGAACTAGCGGGGGCGCAGATACGCAGTATTTT. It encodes CASRTSGGADTQYF.